A selection of T cell receptor beta chains follows, all from one sample in a study of blood T cell repertoires in COVID-19. TCRdb keeps only in-frame clones here, not all; method: immunoSEQ multiplex PCR. The sample yields tens of thousands of clones, over 75% seen once. Specimen: peripheral blood. These receptors were taken from a man between 70 and 80 years old with acute or convalescent COVID-19. Both conserved end residues are part of each CDR3. D genes are given only for firm matches. Clone size is not always given. Where it is, it says once, few, many or a class for expanded clones.

D gene: .; clone size: .; J gene: TRBJ1-4; CDR3 length: 16; V gene: TRBV11-2; CDR3 DNA: TGTGCCAGCAGCGTAGATTACAGGGTTGCTAATGAAAAACTGTTTTTT; CDR3 protein: CASSVDYRVANEKLFF
D gene: .; clone size: .; J gene: TRBJ1-6; CDR3 length: 17; V gene: TRBV4-1; CDR3 DNA: TGCGCCAGCAGCCAAGAACAGGAGAGCTCCTATAATTCACCCCTCCACTTT; CDR3 protein: CASSQEQESSYNSPLHF
D gene: TRBD1; clone size: .; J gene: TRBJ1-1; CDR3 length: 17; V gene: TRBV7-9; CDR3 DNA: TGTGCCAGCAGCCCGAAACCAGGGACAGGGGTTTTGGCTGAAGCTTTCTTT; CDR3 protein: CASSPKPGTGVLAEAFF
D gene: .; clone size: .; J gene: TRBJ2-5; CDR3 length: 17; V gene: TRBV25-1; CDR3 DNA: TGTGCCAGCAGTGAATCGAGGGGGGGCCTGACGCAAGAGACCCAGTACTTC; CDR3 protein: CASSESRGGLTQETQYF
D gene: TRBD2; clone size: .; J gene: TRBJ2-7; CDR3 length: 19; V gene: TRBV5-5; CDR3 DNA: TGTGCCAGCAGCGGACGCGGGACTAGCGGGGGCTTAGGCTCCTACGAGCAGTACTTC; CDR3 protein: CASSGRGTSGGLGSYEQYF
D gene: .; clone size: .; J gene: TRBJ1-6; CDR3 length: 12; V gene: TRBV7-9; CDR3 DNA: TGTGCCAGCAGCTCGGATAATTCACCCCTCCACTTT; CDR3 protein: CASSSDNSPLHF
D gene: TRBD1; clone size: .; J gene: TRBJ1-5; CDR3 length: 15; V gene: TRBV28; CDR3 DNA: TGTGCCAGCAGCGCTCAGGGGGCGCGAAATCAGCCCCAGCATTTT; CDR3 protein: CASSAQGARNQPQHF
D gene: TRBD1; clone size: .; J gene: TRBJ1-5; CDR3 length: 15; V gene: TRBV19; CDR3 DNA: TGTGCCAGTAGTCGGACAGGGCTGGGCAATCAGCCCCAGCATTTT; CDR3 protein: CASSRTGLGNQPQHF
D gene: TRBD1; clone size: .; J gene: TRBJ1-4; CDR3 length: 19; V gene: TRBV19; CDR3 DNA: TGTGCCAGTACCTATCGGCCTATACAGGGGCTAACAACTAATGAAAAACTGTTTTTT; CDR3 protein: CASTYRPIQGLTTNEKLFF
D gene: TRBD1; clone size: .; J gene: TRBJ1-1; CDR3 length: 14; V gene: TRBV11-2; CDR3 DNA: TGTGCCAGCAGCAGGGGGCACGGCGACACTGAAGCTTTCTTT; CDR3 protein: CASSRGHGDTEAFF
D gene: TRBD1; clone size: .; J gene: TRBJ2-1; CDR3 length: 14; V gene: TRBV11-3; CDR3 DNA: TGTGCCAGCAGCTTAGGACAGGGTGAAAATGAGCAGTTCTTC; CDR3 protein: CASSLGQGENEQFF
D gene: .; clone size: .; J gene: TRBJ1-6; CDR3 length: 11; V gene: TRBV20-1; CDR3 DNA: TGCAGTGCTGGGGGGGACGGACCCAGACACTTT; CDR3 protein: CSAGGDGPRHF
D gene: TRBD1; clone size: .; J gene: TRBJ1-1; CDR3 length: 14; V gene: TRBV19; CDR3 DNA: TGTGCCAGTATTCGACAGGGCCTCAGCACTGAAGCTTTCTTT; CDR3 protein: CASIRQGLSTEAFF
D gene: .; clone size: .; J gene: TRBJ2-3; CDR3 length: 13; V gene: TRBV4-3; CDR3 DNA: TGCGCCAGCAGCCAAGATGGGCGGGGGCCCCAGTATTTT; CDR3 protein: CASSQDGRGPQYF
D gene: TRBD1; clone size: few; J gene: TRBJ1-5; CDR3 length: 15; V gene: TRBV4-1; CDR3 DNA: TGCGCCAGCTCCGGGACAGGGCTATTCAATCAGCCCCAGCATTTT; CDR3 protein: CASSGTGLFNQPQHF
D gene: TRBD2; clone size: .; J gene: TRBJ2-2; CDR3 length: 16; V gene: TRBV7-9; CDR3 DNA: TGTGCCAGCAGCTTAGACGGGGGGAGAGACACCGGGGAGCTGTTTTTT; CDR3 protein: CASSLDGGRDTGELFF
D gene: TRBD1; clone size: .; J gene: TRBJ1-2; CDR3 length: 16; V gene: TRBV27; CDR3 DNA: TGTGCCAGCAGTCCTGACCTAGGGGGCGCATGGTATGGCTACACCTTC; CDR3 protein: CASSPDLGGAWYGYTF
D gene: TRBD1; clone size: once; J gene: TRBJ2-1; CDR3 length: 16; V gene: TRBV6-5; CDR3 DNA: TGTGCCAGCAGTTACGGGACAGGGCCTCTGTCCGGTGAGCAGTTCTTC; CDR3 protein: CASSYGTGPLSGEQFF
D gene: TRBD1; clone size: few; J gene: TRBJ2-5; CDR3 length: 13; V gene: TRBV18; CDR3 DNA: TGTGCCAGCTCACCAGGGACAGAGGAGACCCAGTACTTC; CDR3 protein: CASSPGTEETQYF
D gene: .; clone size: once; J gene: TRBJ2-3; CDR3 length: 12; V gene: TRBV6-2/TRBV6-3; CDR3 DNA: TGTGCCAGCAGTTACTCCGATACTACCCAGTATTTT; CDR3 protein: CASSYSDTTQYF
D gene: .; clone size: .; J gene: TRBJ1-3; CDR3 length: 17; V gene: TRBV4-1; CDR3 DNA: TGCGCCAGCAGCCAGTATCCCGGGGGTTCTTCTGGAAACACCATATATTTT; CDR3 protein: CASSQYPGGSSGNTIYF
D gene: TRBD1; clone size: .; J gene: TRBJ1-6; CDR3 length: 17; V gene: TRBV28; CDR3 DNA: TGTGCCAGCAGCTTTCGACAGGGGGGCCCCTATAATTCACCCCTCCACTTT; CDR3 protein: CASSFRQGGPYNSPLHF
D gene: TRBD1; clone size: .; J gene: TRBJ1-2; CDR3 length: 14; V gene: TRBV9; CDR3 DNA: TGTGCCAGCAGCGTATCCGGACAGGACTATGGCTACACCTTC; CDR3 protein: CASSVSGQDYGYTF
D gene: .; clone size: .; J gene: TRBJ2-7; CDR3 length: 13; V gene: TRBV7-9; CDR3 DNA: TGTGCCAGCAGCTTAGGAGGTTACCTCGAGCAGTACTTC; CDR3 protein: CASSLGGYLEQYF